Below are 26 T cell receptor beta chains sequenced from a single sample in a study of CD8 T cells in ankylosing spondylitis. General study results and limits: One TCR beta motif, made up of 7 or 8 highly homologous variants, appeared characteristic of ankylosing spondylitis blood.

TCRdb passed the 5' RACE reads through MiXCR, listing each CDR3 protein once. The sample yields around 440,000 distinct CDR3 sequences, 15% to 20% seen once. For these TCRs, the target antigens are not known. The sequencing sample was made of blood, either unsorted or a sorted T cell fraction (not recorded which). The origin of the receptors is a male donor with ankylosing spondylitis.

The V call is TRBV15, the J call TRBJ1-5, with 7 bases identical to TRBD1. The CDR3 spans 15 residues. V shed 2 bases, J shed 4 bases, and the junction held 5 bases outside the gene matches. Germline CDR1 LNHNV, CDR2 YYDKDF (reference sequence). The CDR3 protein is CATSRPTGLNQPQHF. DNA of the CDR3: TGTGCCACCAGCAGACCGACAGGGCTTAATCAGCCCCAGCATTTT. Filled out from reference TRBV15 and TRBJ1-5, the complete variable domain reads DAMVIQNPRYQVTQFGKPVTLSCSQTLNHNVMYWYQQKSSQAPKLLFHYYDKDFNNEADTPDNFQSRRPNTSFCFLDIRSPGLGDTAMYLCATSRPTGLNQPQHFGDGTRLSIL.

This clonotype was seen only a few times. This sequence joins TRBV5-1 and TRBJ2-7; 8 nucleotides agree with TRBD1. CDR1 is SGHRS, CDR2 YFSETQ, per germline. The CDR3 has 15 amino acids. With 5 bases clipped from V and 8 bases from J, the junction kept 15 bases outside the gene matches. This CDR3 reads CASSLAGGGVAQQYF. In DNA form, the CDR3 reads TGCGCCAGCAGTCTAGCAGGGGGCGGCGTAGCCCAGCAGTACTTC.

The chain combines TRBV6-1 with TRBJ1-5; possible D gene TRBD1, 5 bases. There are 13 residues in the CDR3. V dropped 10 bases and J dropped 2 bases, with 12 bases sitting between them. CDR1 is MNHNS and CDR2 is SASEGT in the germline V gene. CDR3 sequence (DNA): TGTGCCACCCGGGGAGGGGGCAATCAGCCCCAGCATTTT. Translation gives CATRGGGNQPQHF.

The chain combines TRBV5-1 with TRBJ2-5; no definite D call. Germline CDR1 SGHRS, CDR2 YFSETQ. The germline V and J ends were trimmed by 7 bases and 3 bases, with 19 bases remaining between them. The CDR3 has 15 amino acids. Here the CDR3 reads CASRMGSVGEETQYF. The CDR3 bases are TGCGCCAGCCGGATGGGTTCGGTCGGAGAAGAGACCCAGTACTTC.

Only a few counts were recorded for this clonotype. CDR3 in DNA: TGCAGTGCTCTGACAGGGGGTCCTAATTCACCCCTCCACTTT. Translating gives CSALTGGPNSPLHF. The J gene is TRBJ1-6, the V gene TRBV20-1; 9 bases fit TRBD1. The CDR3 is 14 residues long. CDR1 is DFQATT, CDR2 SNEGSKA, per germline (reference sequence). The V segment lost 5 bases and the J segment 6 bases; nucleotides outside the gene matches: 5.

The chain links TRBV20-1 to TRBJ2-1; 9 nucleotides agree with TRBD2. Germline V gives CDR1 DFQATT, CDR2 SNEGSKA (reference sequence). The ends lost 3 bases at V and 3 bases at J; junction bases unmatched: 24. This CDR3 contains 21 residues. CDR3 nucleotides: TGCAGTGCTAGGGGGAGAGGACCCAAGAACTCGAGGCGGGAGGGCTACAATGAGCAGTTCTTC. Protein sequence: CSARGRGPKNSRREGYNEQFF.

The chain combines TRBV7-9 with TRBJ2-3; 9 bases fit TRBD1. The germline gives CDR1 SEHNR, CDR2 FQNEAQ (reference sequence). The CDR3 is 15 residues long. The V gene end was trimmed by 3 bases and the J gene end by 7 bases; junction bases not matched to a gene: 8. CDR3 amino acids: CASSLITGGINTQYF. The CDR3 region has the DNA TGTGCCAGCAGCTTGATTACAGGGGGCATAAATACGCAGTATTTT.

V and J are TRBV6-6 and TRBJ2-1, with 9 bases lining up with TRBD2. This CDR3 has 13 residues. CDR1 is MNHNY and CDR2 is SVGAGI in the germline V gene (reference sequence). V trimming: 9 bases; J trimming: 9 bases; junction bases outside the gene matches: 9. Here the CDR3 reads CASRGGGVVEQFF. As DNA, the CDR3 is TGTGCCAGTAGGGGCGGGGGGGTCGTTGAGCAGTTCTTC.

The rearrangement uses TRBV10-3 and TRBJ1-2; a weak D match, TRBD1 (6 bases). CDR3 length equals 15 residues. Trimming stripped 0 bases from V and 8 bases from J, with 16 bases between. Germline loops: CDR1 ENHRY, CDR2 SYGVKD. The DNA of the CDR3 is TGTGCCATCAGTGAGTCGGGCAGGGGATCGGAAGGCTACACCTTC. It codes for CAISESGRGSEGYTF.

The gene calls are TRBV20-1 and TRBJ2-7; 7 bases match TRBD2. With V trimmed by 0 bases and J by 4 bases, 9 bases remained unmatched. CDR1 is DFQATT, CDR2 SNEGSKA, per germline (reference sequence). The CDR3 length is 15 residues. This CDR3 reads CSARDRAGVSYEQYF. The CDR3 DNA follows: TGCAGTGCTAGAGATCGGGCGGGAGTTAGTTACGAGCAGTACTTC.

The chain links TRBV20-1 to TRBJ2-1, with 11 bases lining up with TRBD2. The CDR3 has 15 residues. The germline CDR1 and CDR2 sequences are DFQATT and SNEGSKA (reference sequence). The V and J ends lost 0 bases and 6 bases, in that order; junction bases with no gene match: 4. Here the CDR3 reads CSARDRLAGSNEQFF. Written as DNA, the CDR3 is TGCAGTGCTAGAGATCGACTAGCGGGGTCCAATGAGCAGTTCTTC.

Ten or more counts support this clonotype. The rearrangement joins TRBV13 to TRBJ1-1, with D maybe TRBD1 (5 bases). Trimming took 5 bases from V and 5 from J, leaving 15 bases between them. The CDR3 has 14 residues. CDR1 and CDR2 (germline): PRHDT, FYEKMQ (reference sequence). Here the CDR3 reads CASSPRGRGTEAFF. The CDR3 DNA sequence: TGTGCCAGCAGCCCCCGGGGGAGAGGAACTGAAGCTTTCTTT.

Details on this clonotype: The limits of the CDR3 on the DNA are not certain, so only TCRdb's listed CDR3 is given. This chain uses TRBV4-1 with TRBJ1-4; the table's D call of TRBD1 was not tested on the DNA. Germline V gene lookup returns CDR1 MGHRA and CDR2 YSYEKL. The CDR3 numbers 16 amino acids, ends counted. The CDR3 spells CASSRLSGQGDEKLFF.

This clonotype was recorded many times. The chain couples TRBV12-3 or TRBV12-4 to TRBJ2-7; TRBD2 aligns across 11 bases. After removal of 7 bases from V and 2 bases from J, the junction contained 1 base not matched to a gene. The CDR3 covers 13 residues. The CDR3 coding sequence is TGTGCCAGCATGACTAGCGGGACCTACGAGCAGTACTTC. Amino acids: CASMTSGTYEQYF.

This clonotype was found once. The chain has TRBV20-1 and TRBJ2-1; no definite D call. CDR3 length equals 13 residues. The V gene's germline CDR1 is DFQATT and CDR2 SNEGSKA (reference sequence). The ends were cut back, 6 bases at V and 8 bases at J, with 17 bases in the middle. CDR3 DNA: TGCAGTGCCGGCCCTTTAGGGCGCGATGAGCAGTTCTTC. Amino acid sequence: CSAGPLGRDEQFF.

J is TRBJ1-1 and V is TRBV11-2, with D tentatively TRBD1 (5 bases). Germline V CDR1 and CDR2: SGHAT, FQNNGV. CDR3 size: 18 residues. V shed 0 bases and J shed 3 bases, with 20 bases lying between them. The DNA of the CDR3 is TGTGCCAGCAGCTTAGATAGGTCAAGAACCCGGGGGTACACTGAAGCTTTCTTT. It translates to CASSLDRSRTRGYTEAFF.

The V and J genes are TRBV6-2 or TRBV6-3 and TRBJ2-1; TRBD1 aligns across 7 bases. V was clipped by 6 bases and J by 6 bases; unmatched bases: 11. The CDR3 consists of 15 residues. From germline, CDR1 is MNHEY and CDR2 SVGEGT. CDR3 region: CASSNKTGKVNEQFF. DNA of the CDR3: TGTGCCAGCAGCAACAAGACAGGGAAGGTCAATGAGCAGTTCTTC.

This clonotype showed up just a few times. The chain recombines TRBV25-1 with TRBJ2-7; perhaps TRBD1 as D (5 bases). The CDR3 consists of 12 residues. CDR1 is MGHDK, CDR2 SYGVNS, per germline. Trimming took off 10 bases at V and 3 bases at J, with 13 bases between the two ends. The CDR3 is CATQGISYEQYF. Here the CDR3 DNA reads TGTGCCACGCAGGGAATTAGCTACGAGCAGTACTTC.

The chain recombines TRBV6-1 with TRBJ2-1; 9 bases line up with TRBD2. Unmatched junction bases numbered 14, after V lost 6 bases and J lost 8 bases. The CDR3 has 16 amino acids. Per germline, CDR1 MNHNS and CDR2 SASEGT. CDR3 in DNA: TGTGCCAGCAGGGCGGAGGTTGCGGGAGGGCCCTATGAGCAGTTCTTC. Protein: CASRAEVAGGPYEQFF.

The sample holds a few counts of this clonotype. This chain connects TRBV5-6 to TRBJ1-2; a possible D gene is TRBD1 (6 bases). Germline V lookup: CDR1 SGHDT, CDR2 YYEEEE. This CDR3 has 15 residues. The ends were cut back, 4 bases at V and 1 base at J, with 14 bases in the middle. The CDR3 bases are TGTGCCAGCAGCCTGGGGCAGGGGATTAACTATGGCTACACCTTC. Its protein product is CASSLGQGINYGYTF.

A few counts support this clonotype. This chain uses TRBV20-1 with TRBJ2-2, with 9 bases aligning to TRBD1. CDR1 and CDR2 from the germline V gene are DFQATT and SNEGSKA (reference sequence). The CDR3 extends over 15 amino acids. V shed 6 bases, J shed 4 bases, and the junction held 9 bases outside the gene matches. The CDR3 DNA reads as TGCAGTGCCACCTCCGGGACAGGGAGCACCGGGGAGCTGTTTTTT. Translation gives CSATSGTGSTGELFF.

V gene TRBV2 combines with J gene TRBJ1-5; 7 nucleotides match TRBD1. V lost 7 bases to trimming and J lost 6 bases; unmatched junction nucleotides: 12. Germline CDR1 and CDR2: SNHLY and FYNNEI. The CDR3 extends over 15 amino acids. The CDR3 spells CASKLQTGDVQPQHF. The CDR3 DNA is TGTGCCAGCAAACTACAAACAGGGGACGTTCAGCCCCAGCATTTT.

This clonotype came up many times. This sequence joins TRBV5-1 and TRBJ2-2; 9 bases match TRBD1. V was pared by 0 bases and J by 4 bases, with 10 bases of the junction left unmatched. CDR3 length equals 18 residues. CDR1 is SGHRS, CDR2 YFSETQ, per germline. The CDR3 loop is CASSLEGSGTGFTGELFF. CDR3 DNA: TGCGCCAGCAGCTTGGAAGGATCGGGGACAGGGTTCACCGGGGAGCTGTTTTTT.

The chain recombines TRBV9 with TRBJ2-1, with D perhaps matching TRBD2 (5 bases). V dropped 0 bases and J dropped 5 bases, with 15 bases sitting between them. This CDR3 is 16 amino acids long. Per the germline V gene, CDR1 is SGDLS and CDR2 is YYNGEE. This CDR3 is CASSVDPRTPNNEQFF. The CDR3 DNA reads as TGTGCCAGCAGCGTAGACCCCCGGACTCCGAACAATGAGCAGTTCTTC.

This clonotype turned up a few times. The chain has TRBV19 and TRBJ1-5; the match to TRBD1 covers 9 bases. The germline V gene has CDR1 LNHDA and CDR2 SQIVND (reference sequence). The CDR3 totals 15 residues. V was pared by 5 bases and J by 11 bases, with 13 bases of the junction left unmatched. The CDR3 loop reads CASSALGQGKQAQHF. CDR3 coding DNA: TGTGCCAGTAGTGCGCTTGGACAGGGGAAACAGGCCCAGCATTTT. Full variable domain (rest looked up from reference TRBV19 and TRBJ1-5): DGGITQSPKYLFRKEGQNVTLSCEQNLNHDAMYWYRQDPGQGLRLIYYSQIVNDFQKGDIAEGYSVSREKKESFPLTVTSAQKNPTAFYLCASSALGQGKQAQHFGDGTRLSIL.

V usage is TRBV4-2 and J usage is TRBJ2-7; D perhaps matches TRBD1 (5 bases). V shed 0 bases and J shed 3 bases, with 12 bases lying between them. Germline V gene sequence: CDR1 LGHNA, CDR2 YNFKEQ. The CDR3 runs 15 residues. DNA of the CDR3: TGTGCCAGCAGCCAAGAGCAGGGTTTTTACTACGAGCAGTACTTC. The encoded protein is CASSQEQGFYYEQYF.